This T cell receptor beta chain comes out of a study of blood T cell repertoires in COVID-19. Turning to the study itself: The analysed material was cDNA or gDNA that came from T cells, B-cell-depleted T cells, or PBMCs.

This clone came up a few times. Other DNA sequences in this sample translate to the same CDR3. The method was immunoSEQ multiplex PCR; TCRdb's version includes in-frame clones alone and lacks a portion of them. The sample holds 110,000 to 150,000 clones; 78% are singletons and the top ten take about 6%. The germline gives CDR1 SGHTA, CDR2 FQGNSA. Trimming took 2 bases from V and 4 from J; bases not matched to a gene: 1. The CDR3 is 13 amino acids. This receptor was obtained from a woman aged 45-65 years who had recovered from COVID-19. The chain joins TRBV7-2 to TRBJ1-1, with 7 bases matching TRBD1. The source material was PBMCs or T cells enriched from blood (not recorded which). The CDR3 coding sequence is TGTGCCAGCAGCTTAAGACAGGGCACTGAAGCTTTCTTT. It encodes CASSLRQGTEAFF.